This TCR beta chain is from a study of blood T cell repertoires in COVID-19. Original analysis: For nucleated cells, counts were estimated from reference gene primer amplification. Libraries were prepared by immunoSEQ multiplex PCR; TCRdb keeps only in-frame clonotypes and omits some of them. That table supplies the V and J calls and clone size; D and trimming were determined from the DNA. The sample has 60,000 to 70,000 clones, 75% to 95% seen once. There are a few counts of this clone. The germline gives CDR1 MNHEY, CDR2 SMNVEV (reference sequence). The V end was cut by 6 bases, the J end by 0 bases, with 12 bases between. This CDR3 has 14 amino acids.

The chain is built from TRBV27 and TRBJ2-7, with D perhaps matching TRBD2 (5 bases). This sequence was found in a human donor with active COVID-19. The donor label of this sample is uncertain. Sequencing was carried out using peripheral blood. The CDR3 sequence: CASSISGVSYEQYF. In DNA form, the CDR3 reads TGTGCCAGCAGCATAAGCGGAGTCTCCTACGAGCAGTACTTC.